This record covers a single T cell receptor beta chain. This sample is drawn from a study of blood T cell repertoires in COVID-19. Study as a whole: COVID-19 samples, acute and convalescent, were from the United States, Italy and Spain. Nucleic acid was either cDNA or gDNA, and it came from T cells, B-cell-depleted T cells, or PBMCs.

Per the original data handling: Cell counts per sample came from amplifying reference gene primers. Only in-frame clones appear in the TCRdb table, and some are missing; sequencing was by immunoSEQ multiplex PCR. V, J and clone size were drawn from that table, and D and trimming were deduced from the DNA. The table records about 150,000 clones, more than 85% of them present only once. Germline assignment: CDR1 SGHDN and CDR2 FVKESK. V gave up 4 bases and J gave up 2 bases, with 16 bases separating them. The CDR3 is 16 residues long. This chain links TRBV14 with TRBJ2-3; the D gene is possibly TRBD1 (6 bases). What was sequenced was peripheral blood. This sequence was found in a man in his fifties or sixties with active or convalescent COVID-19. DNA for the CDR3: TGTGCCAGCAGCCTCCGGGACAAACTTCTCACAGATACGCAGTATTTT. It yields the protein CASSLRDKLLTDTQYF.